A selection of T cell receptor beta chains follows, all from one sample in a study of OX40 agonist ivuxolimab in advanced cancers. The assay was immunoSEQ multiplex PCR, and TCRdb's table has in-frame clones only and misses some. The sample carries about 54,000 clones, 80% recorded once. The input for sequencing was CD4+ or CD8+ T cells sorted from blood, taken in a trial of the OX40 agonist ivuxolimab. The receptors originated from an adult with an advanced solid tumor such as melanoma, head and neck, liver or kidney cancer. CDR3s include the opening cysteine and the closing phenylalanine or tryptophan. D genes are given only for firm matches. Clone size appears in some rows only: once, few, many, or a class for an expanded clone.

abundance,j_gene,d_gene,v_gene,CDR3nt,CDR3aa
NA,TRBJ1-1,NA,TRBV7-2,TGTGCCAGCAGCTTAGGCAGAAACACTGAAGCTTTCTTT,CASSLGRNTEAFF
NA,TRBJ2-2,NA,TRBV28,TGTGCCAGCAGTTTTCAGGGTTGGAGCACCGGGGAGCTGTTTTTT,CASSFQGWSTGELFF
few,TRBJ1-3,NA,TRBV4-3,TGCGCCAGCAGCCAACGGACAACTGGAAACACCATATATTTT,CASSQRTTGNTIYF
NA,TRBJ2-7,TRBD1,TRBV7-2,TGTGCCAGCAGCCCTCGACAGGGGGCAGGGGAGCAGTACTTC,CASSPRQGAGEQYF
NA,TRBJ2-3,NA,TRBV5-1,TGCGCCAGCAGCTTGGCTAGGGGTAGCACAGATACGCAGTATTTT,CASSLARGSTDTQYF
NA,TRBJ1-2,TRBD1,TRBV28,TGTGCCAGCAACGGAGGGGGCCGGTGGTACTATGGCTACACCTTC,CASNGGGRWYYGYTF
NA,TRBJ1-3,NA,TRBV10-3,TGTGCCATCAGTGCCAGAGACACCATATATTTT,CAISARDTIYF
NA,TRBJ1-5,NA,TRBV6-5,TGTGCCACCGCGGAGTTTCAGCCCCAGCATTTT,CATAEFQPQHF
NA,TRBJ1-1,TRBD1,TRBV28,TGTGCCAGCCTTCAGACAGGGGGTAACACTGAAGCTTTCTTT,CASLQTGGNTEAFF
NA,TRBJ1-5,TRBD1,TRBV2,TGTGCCAGCAAGGCAGGGGGCTTTCAGCCCCAGCATTTT,CASKAGGFQPQHF
once,TRBJ1-1,NA,TRBV11-3,TGTGCCAGCAGCCGAGGGTTCGGGAACACTGAAGCTTTCTTT,CASSRGFGNTEAFF
NA,TRBJ2-2,NA,TRBV27,TGTGCCAGCAGCCCCGCTTCGAGGGACACCGGGGAGCTGTTTTTT,CASSPASRDTGELFF
once,TRBJ2-6,TRBD1,TRBV7-2,TGTGCCAGCAGCCCCGGGACAGGGGTCCCTGGGGCCAACGTCCTGACTTTC,CASSPGTGVPGANVLTF
NA,TRBJ2-1,NA,TRBV15,TGTGCCACCAGCAGAGGGGCAGGGTTCCCCTCCTACAATGAGCAGTTCTTC,CATSRGAGFPSYNEQFF
NA,TRBJ1-6,NA,TRBV7-2,TGCGCCAGCAGCCAAGGGGCCGGGGGGCTAGGTTCACCCCTCCACTTT,CASSQGAGGLGSPLHF